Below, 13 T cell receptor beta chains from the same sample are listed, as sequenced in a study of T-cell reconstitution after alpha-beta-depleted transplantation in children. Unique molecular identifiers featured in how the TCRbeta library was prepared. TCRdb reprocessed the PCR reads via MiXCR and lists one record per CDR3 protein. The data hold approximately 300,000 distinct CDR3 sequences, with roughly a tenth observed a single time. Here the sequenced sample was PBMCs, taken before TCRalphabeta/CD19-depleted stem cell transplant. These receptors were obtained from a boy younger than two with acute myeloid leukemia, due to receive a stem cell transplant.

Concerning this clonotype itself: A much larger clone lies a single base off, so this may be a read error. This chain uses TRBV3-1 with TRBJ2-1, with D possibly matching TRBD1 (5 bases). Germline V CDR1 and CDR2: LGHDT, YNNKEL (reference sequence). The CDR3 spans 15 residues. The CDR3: CARSQGHVRENEQFF. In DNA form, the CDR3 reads TGTGCCAGAAGCCAAGGACACGTCAGGGAAAATGAGCAGTTCTTC.

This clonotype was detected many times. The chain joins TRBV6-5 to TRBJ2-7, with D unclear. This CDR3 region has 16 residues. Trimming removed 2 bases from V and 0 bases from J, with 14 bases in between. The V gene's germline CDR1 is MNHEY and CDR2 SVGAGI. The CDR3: CASSYGQAESSYEQYF. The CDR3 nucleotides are TGTGCCAGCAGTTACGGCCAGGCCGAAAGCTCCTACGAGCAGTACTTC.

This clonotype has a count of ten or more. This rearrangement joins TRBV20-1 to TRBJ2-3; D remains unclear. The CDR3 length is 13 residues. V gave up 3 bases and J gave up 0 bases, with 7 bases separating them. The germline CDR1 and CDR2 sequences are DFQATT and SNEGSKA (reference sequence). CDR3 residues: CSARIGSTDTQYF. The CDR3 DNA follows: TGCAGTGCTAGGATTGGTAGCACAGATACGCAGTATTTT.

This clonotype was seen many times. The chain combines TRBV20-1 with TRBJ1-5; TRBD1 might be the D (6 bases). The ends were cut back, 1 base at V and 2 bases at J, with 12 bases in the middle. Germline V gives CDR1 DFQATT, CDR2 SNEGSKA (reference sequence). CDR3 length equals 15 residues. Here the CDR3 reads CSARGDMGGNQPQHF. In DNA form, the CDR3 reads TGCAGTGCTAGAGGGGACATGGGAGGCAATCAGCCCCAGCATTTT.

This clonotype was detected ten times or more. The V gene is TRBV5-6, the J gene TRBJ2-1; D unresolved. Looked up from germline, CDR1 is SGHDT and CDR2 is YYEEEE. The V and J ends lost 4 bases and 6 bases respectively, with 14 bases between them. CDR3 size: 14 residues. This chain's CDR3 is CASSITSTTNEQFF. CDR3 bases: TGTGCCAGCAGCATAACCAGTACCACCAATGAGCAGTTCTTC.

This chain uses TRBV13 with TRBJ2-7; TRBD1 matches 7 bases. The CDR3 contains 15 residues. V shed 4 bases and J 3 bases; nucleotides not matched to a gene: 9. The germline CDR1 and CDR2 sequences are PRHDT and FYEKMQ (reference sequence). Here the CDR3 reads CASSSRNRDSYEQYF. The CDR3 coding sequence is TGTGCCAGCAGCTCGCGGAACCGGGACAGCTACGAGCAGTACTTC.

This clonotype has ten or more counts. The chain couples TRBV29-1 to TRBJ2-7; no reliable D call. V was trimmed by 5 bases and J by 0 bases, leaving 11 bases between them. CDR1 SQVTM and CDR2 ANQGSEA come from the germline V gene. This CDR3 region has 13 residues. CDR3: CSVYLPNSYEQYF. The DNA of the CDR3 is TGCAGCGTTTACTTGCCAAACTCCTACGAGCAGTACTTC.

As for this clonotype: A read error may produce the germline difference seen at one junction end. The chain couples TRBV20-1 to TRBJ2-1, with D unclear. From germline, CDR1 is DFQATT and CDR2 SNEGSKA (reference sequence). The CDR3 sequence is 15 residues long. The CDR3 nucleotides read TGCAGTGCTAGACGACGCAACACCTCCTACAATGACCAGTTCTTC. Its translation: CSARRRNTSYNDQFF.

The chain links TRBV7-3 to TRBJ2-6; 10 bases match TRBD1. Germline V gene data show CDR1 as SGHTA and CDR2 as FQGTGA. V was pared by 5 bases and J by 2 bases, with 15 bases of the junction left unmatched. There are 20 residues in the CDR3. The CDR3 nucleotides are TGTGCCAGCAGCCATCCTTCTTCGACAGGGGGCAGGCCTGGGGCCAACGTCCTGACTTTC. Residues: CASSHPSSTGGRPGANVLTF.

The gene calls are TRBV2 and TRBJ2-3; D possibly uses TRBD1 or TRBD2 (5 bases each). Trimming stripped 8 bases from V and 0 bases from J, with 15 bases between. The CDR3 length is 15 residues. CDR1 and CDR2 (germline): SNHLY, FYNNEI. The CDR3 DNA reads TGTGCCAGCGGGGACCAGGGCCTTAGCACAGATACGCAGTATTTT. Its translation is CASGDQGLSTDTQYF.

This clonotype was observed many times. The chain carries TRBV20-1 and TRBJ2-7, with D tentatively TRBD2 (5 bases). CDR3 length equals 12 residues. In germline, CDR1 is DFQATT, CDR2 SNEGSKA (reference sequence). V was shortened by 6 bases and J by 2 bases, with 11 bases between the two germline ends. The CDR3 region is CSAIPGTYEQYF. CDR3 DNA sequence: TGCAGTGCCATTCCGGGGACCTACGAGCAGTACTTC.

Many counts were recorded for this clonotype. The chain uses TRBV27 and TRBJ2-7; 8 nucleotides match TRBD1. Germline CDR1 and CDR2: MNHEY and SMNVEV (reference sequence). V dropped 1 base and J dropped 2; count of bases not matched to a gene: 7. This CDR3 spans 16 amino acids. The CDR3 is CASSLLVGQATYEQYF. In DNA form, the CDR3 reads TGTGCCAGCAGTTTATTGGTGGGACAGGCTACCTACGAGCAGTACTTC.

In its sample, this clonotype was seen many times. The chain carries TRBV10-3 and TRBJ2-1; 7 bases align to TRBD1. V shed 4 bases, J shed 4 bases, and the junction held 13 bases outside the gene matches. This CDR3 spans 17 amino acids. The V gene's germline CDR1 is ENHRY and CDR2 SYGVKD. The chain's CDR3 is CAISASRTGEQYNEQFF. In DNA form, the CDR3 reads TGTGCCATCAGTGCTTCCCGGACAGGAGAGCAATACAATGAGCAGTTCTTC.